This T cell receptor beta chain was profiled in a study of T cells in Graves' hyperthyroidism and ophthalmopathy. The investigators amplified TCR beta CDR3 regions from RNA transcripts. Researchers ran a first-round RT-PCR on the TCR CDR3 using the HTBI primer set. TCRdb reprocessed the multiplex PCR reads with MiXCR, giving one entry per CDR3 protein. The sample shows roughly 710,000 distinct CDR3 sequences, 30% to 40% of them seen only once. For Graves' hyperthyroidism to be stable, ophthalmopathy could not progress within 18 months. The PBMCs studied were ones that came from 10 ml fresh peripheral blood. Study-level findings and limits: Ophthalmopathy got predicted by the model a median about six months before its onset. Using 13 V-J features, a model discriminated ophthalmopathy from stable hyperthyroidism.

Regarding this clonotype: The target antigen is unknown.

CDR1 LNHDA and CDR2 SQIVND come from the germline V gene (reference sequence). CDR3 length equals 15 residues. J lost 4 bases, V lost 1 base, and 6 bases had no gene match. The sequencing sample was made of blood. The TCR was taken from a woman in her forties with Graves' hyperthyroidism. This chain links TRBV19 with TRBJ1-1; 7 bases are shared with TRBD1. The CDR3 sequence is CASSIGRGRGTEAFF. The CDR3 DNA follows: TGTGCCAGTAGTATAGGGAGGGGGCGCGGCACTGAAGCTTTCTTT.